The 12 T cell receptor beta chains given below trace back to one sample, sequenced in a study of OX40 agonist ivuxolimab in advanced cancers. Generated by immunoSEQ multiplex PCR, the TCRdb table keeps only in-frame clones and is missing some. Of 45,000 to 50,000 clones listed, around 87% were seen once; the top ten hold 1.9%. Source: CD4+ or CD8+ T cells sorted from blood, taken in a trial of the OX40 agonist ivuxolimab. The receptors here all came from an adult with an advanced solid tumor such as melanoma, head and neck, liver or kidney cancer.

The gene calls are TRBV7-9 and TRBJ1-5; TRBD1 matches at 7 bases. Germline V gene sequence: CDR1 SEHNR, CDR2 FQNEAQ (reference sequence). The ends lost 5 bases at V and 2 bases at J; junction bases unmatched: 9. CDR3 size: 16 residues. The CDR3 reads CASSPNGTVGNQPQHF. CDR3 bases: TGTGCCAGCAGCCCAAACGGGACAGTGGGCAATCAGCCCCAGCATTTT.

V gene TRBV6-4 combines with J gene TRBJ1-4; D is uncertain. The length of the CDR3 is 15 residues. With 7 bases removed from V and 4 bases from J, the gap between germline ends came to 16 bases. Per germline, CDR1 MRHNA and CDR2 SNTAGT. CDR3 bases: TGTGCCAGCACCGCTACAGACGGAGATAATGAAAAACTGTTTTTT. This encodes CASTATDGDNEKLFF.

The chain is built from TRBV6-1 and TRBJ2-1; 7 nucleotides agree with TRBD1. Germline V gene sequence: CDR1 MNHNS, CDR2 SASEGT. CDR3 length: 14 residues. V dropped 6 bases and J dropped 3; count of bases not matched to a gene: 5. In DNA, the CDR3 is TGTGCCAGCAGCAAGACAGGGAGCTACAATGAGCAGTTCTTC. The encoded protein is CASSKTGSYNEQFF.

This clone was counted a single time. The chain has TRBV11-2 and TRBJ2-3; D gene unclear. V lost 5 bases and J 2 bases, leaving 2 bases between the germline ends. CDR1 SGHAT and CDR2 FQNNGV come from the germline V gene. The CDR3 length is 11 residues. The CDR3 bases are TGTGCCAGCAGCCACACAGATACGCAGTATTTT. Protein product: CASSHTDTQYF.

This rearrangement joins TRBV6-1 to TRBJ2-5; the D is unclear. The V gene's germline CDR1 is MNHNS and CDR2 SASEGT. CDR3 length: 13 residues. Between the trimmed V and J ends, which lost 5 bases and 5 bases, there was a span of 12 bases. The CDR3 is CASSHQSSETQYF. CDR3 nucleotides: TGTGCCAGCAGTCACCAGAGTTCTGAGACCCAGTACTTC.

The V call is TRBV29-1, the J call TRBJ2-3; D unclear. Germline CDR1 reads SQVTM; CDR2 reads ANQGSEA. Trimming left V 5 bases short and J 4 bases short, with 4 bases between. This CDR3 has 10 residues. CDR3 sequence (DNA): TGCAGCGTTTCGCCAGATACGCAGTATTTT. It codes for CSVSPDTQYF.

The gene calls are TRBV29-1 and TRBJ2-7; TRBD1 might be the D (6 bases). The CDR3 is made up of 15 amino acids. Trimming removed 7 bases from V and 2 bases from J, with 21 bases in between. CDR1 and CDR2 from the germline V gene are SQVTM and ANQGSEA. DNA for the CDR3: TGCAGCGCTCAAACGACAGGCCCTCCAACCTACGAGCAGTACTTC. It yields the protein CSAQTTGPPTYEQYF.

The CDR3 nucleotides read TGTGCCACCAGCAGACCCTTCGGGACCAAGGGCACCGGGGAGCTGTTTTTT. Protein product: CATSRPFGTKGTGELFF. The chain joins TRBV15 to TRBJ2-2; D is tentatively TRBD1 or TRBD2 (5 bases each). Germline V gives CDR1 LNHNV, CDR2 YYDKDF (reference sequence). CDR3 length: 17 amino acids. The ends were cut back, 2 bases at V and 4 bases at J, with 17 bases in the middle. Combining the CDR3 with reference TRBV15 and TRBJ2-2 gives the whole variable domain DAMVIQNPRYQVTQFGKPVTLSCSQTLNHNVMYWYQQKSSQAPKLLFHYYDKDFNNEADTPDNFQSRRPNTSFCFLDIRSPGLGDTAMYLCATSRPFGTKGTGELFFGEGSRLTVL.

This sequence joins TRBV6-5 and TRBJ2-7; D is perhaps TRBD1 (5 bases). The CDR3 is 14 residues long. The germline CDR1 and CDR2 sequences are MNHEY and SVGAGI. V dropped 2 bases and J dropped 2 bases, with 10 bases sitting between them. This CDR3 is CASSYGQGPYEQYF. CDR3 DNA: TGTGCCAGCAGTTACGGGCAGGGTCCCTACGAGCAGTACTTC.

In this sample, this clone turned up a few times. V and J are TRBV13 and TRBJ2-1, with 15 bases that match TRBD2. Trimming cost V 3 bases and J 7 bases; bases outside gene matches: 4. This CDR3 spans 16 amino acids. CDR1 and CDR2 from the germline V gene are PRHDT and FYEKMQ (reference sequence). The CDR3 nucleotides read TGTGCCAGCAGCTTTGGGACTAGCGGGAGGAGTAATGAGCAGTTCTTC. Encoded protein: CASSFGTSGRSNEQFF.

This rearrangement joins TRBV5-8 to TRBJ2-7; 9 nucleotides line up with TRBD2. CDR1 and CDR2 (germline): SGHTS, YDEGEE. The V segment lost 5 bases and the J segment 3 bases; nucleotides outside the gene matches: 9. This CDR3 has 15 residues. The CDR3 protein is CASRFGSGGRYEQYF. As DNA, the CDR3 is TGTGCCAGCAGGTTTGGTAGCGGGGGTCGCTACGAGCAGTACTTC.

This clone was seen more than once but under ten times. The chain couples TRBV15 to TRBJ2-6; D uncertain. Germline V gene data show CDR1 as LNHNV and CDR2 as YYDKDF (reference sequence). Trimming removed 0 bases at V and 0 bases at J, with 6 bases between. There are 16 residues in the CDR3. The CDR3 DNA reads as TGTGCCACCAGCAGAGAACGGCACTCTGGGGCCAACGTCCTGACTTTC. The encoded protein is CATSRERHSGANVLTF.